This TCR beta chain came from a study of immune reconstitution after stem cell transplant in scleroderma (dated by TCRdb to the late 2010s). This clonotype was counted only a few times. No antigen is known for it. The input lacks base qualities; no much larger clone sits a single base away. Library generation was performed with RT-PCR. Sequencing was performed on an Illumina MiSeq. The public reads were run again by TCRdb, first through fastp at Q25 and then through MiXCR, and only productive beta chains were kept. Every CDR3 protein is listed once, alongside the most common genes and DNA of its rows. Recorded for this sample are about 4,900 distinct CDR3 sequences; less than 9.5% of them occurred a single time. The ten largest clones represent around 3.8% of the sample. From its cysteine to its phenylalanine, the CDR3 spans 15 amino acids. The sequence is cut down to CDR3 DNA, 45 bases in frame from base 1. Between the V and J ends, shortened by 4 bases and 4 bases respectively, the junction contains 16 bases. The germline V gene yields SGHRS for CDR1 and YFSETQ for CDR2.

This sample was gathered before or after autologous hematopoietic stem cell transplantation (not recorded which). The receptor was derived from a male donor with systemic sclerosis. The chain is encoded by TRBV5-1 joined to TRBJ2-3; the D gene is perhaps TRBD2, on 5 matching bases. The CDR3 protein: CASSISDPRADTQYF. The sequenced DNA: TGCGCCAGCAGCATTAGCGACCCCAGAGCAGATACGCAGTATTTT.